This is a list of T cell receptor beta chains from one sample in a study of T cells after posttransplantation cyclophosphamide. Sequencing was performed with immunoSEQ multiplex PCR; in TCRdb, only in-frame clones are kept and a portion is missing. This repertoire holds tens of thousands of clones, and none appear only once. Sequencing was performed on PBMCs. Receptor source: a man aged 40-55 years in good health, CMV-negative, and a related stem cell transplant donor. Each CDR3 is given with its conserved first and last residue. D genes are given only for firm matches. Each size is how often the clone was seen (once, few, many) or a class if it is expanded.

>TRBD1|TRBJ1-1|15|many|TRBV10-2
CASSELTGVRAEAFF
TGCGCCAGCAGTGAGCTGACAGGGGTTCGCGCTGAAGCTTTCTTT
>-|TRBJ1-1|15|many|TRBV7-8
CASSSLTGTNTEAFF
TGTGCCAGCAGCTCCTTGACAGGTACGAACACTGAAGCTTTCTTT
>-|TRBJ1-3|16|many|TRBV4-1
CASSQGSRGSGNTIYF
TGCGCCAGCAGCCAGGGTAGCAGGGGATCTGGAAACACCATATATTTT
>-|TRBJ2-7|14|many|TRBV7-9
CASRGGVPPYEQYF
TGTGCCAGCAGAGGGGGGGTTCCCCCCTACGAGCAGTACTTC
>-|TRBJ1-3|15|many|TRBV28
CASSRAGRSGNTIYF
TGTGCCAGCAGTAGGGCAGGGCGCTCTGGAAACACCATATATTTT
>TRBD2|TRBJ2-1|17|many|TRBV4-1
CASSQRLSGSNWNEQFF
TGCGCCAGCAGCCAGAGGCTTAGCGGGAGCAATTGGAATGAGCAGTTCTTC
>-|TRBJ2-1|10|many|TRBV29-1
CSAGYNEQFF
TGCAGCGCAGGCTACAATGAGCAGTTCTTC
>TRBD1|TRBJ2-7|13|many|TRBV5-6
CASSYGQGSEQYF
TGTGCCAGCAGCTATGGACAGGGGAGCGAGCAGTACTTC
>TRBD1|TRBJ2-5|15|many|TRBV9
CASSVEGTGGETQYF
TGTGCCAGCAGCGTAGAAGGGACAGGGGGAGAGACCCAGTACTTC
>TRBD1|TRBJ1-1|15|many|TRBV7-9
CASSVYRGRDTEAFF
TGTGCCAGCAGCGTGTACAGGGGGCGAGACACTGAAGCTTTCTTT
>-|TRBJ2-4|16|many|TRBV29-1
CSVDGVSTLAKNIQYF
TGCAGCGTTGACGGAGTAAGCACCTTAGCCAAAAACATTCAGTACTTC
>-|TRBJ1-2|16|many|TRBV27
CASSSGQLPPYYGYTF
TGTGCCAGCAGTTCAGGACAGCTCCCCCCCTACTATGGCTACACCTTC
>TRBD2|TRBJ2-5|15|many|TRBV19
CASSPWTSGQETQYF
TGTGCCAGTAGTCCATGGACTAGCGGGCAAGAGACCCAGTACTTC
>-|TRBJ2-7|14|many|TRBV5-4
CASSLGGVGYEQYF
TGTGCCAGCAGCTTGGGGGGGGTGGGCTACGAGCAGTACTTC
>-|TRBJ2-2|12|many|TRBV6-6
CASSYHSGELFF
TGTGCCAGCAGTTACCACTCCGGGGAGCTGTTTTTT
>-|TRBJ2-3|15|many|TRBV4-2
CASSQEGSGETTQYF
TGTGCCAGCAGCCAAGAAGGGTCTGGGGAGACTACGCAGTATTTT
>-|TRBJ1-5|14|many|TRBV19
CASSITVSNQPQHF
TGTGCCAGTAGTATTACAGTCAGCAATCAGCCCCAGCATTTT
>TRBD1|TRBJ2-7|14|many|TRBV5-4
CASSERDSSYEQYF
TGTGCCAGCAGCGAACGGGACAGCTCCTACGAGCAGTACTTC
>-|TRBJ1-1|15|many|TRBV5-4
CASSQQELPNTEAFF
TGTGCCAGCAGCCAACAGGAACTCCCGAACACTGAAGCTTTCTTT
>TRBD1|TRBJ1-1|14|many|TRBV13
CASSHRTGYTEAFF
TGTGCCAGCAGCCATCGGACAGGGTACACTGAAGCTTTCTTT